This section outlines one TCR beta chain sequence together with its context. This CDR3 contains 11 residues. The V end was cut by 8 bases, the J end by 7 bases, with 14 bases between. The germline gives CDR1 SQVTM, CDR2 ANQGSEA. Original analysis: For nucleated cells, counts were estimated from reference gene primer amplification. Some clones are missing from TCRdb's copy, which holds only in-frame ones; the method was immunoSEQ multiplex PCR. That table gives V, J and clone size, and the DNA gave D and trimming. Of 75,000 to 100,000 clones listed, around 85% are singletons. The data stem from a study of blood T cell repertoires in COVID-19. Looking at the study overall: Acute-phase and convalescent COVID-19 samples originated in the United States, Italy and Spain. PBMCs, B-cell-depleted T cells, or T cells provided the cDNA or gDNA that made up the material.

The TCR comes from a woman aged 80 or older with acute or convalescent COVID-19. What was sequenced was peripheral blood. The J gene is TRBJ1-1, the V gene TRBV29-1, with a tentative D call TRBD1 (6 bases). CDR3 in amino acids: CSFLRDNEAFF. The CDR3 DNA reads as TGCAGCTTCCTCCGGGACAATGAAGCTTTCTTT.